Below, 24 T cell receptor beta chains from the same sample are listed, as sequenced in a study of T cells in Graves' hyperthyroidism and ophthalmopathy. From RNA transcripts, TCR beta CDR3 regions were amplified. TCR CDR3 underwent first-round RT-PCR with the HTBI primer set. MiXCR, applied by TCRdb to the multiplex PCR reads, yields one record per CDR3 protein. Here the sample spans 600,000 to 700,000 distinct CDR3 sequences, about 45% being singletons. The sequencing input was peripheral blood or thyroid tissue (not recorded which). These TCRs come from an adult man with Graves' disease, either hyperthyroidism or ophthalmopathy (not recorded which).

As to this clonotype: Its ends do not fully match the called genes, so a read error is possible. The CDR3 DNA follows: TGTGCCAGCAGTGCGTCTTCGGCCAACGGCCTGACTTTC. Protein sequence: CASSASSANGLTF. The chain has TRBV2 and TRBJ2-6; unclear D gene. The CDR3 has 13 amino acids. The V gene's germline CDR1 is SNHLY and CDR2 FYNNEI.

Worth noting for this clonotype: With a much larger clone just one base away, this may be a read error. This rearrangement joins TRBV10-2 to TRBJ2-2, with unresolved D. V lost 4 bases to trimming and J lost 13 bases, with 10 bases between them. CDR1 WSHSY and CDR2 SAAADI come from the germline V gene. The CDR3 runs to 11 residues. CDR3: CASSAKYGLFF. CDR3 nucleotides: TGCGCCAGCAGTGCGAAATACGGGCTGTTTTTT.

At least ten counts were recorded for this clonotype. J is TRBJ2-5 and V is TRBV7-3; tentatively, D is TRBD1 (5 bases). The CDR3 totals 14 residues. Germline V gene lookup returns CDR1 SGHTA and CDR2 FQGTGA. The germline V and J ends were trimmed by 2 bases and 4 bases, with 11 bases remaining between them. This CDR3 is CASSLQGRGETQYF. CDR3 bases: TGTGCCAGCAGCTTACAGGGAAGGGGAGAGACCCAGTACTTC.

The chain's CDR3 is CAIREGGAGVNQPQHF. CDR3 nucleotides: TGTGCCATCAGAGAAGGAGGGGCAGGGGTCAATCAGCCCCAGCATTTT. The chain has TRBV10-3 and TRBJ1-5; possible D gene TRBD1, 6 bases. Per the germline V gene, CDR1 is ENHRY and CDR2 is SYGVKD. Deletions cut 6 bases from V and 3 bases from J, with 18 bases between. The CDR3 length is 16 residues.

This clonotype is a singleton in its sample. One end of the junction varies from germline; a read error may be responsible. The rearrangement uses TRBV24-1 and TRBJ2-5; 14 nucleotides match TRBD2. CDR1 is KGHDR and CDR2 is SFDVKD in the germline V gene. CDR3 length: 16 amino acids. Written as DNA, the CDR3 is TGTGCCATCAGTGAATCGGGACTAGCGGGGGAAGAGACCCAGTACTTC. This gives the protein CAISESGLAGEETQYF.

The chain employs TRBV2 and TRBJ1-5; D ambiguous. CDR1 and CDR2 from the germline V gene are SNHLY and FYNNEI. Between the trimmed V and J ends, which lost 8 bases and 11 bases, there was a span of 7 bases. The CDR3 covers 9 residues. The CDR3 bases are TGTGCCAGCCGGTGGACCCAGCATTTT. This encodes CASRWTQHF. The complete variable domain, with remaining parts taken from reference TRBV2 and TRBJ1-5, reads EPEVTQTPSHQVTQMGQEVILRCVPISNHLYFYWYRQILGQKVEFLVSFYNNEISEKSEIFDDQFSVERPDGSNFTLKIRSTKLEDSAMYFCASRWTQHFGDGTRLSIL.

In this sample, this clonotype turned up once. This sequence joins TRBV2 and TRBJ2-7; D is undetermined. The CDR3 totals 13 residues. Germline CDR1 and CDR2: SNHLY and FYNNEI. The germline V and J ends were trimmed by 8 bases and 7 bases, with 18 bases remaining between them. The CDR3 sequence is CASDSSSLGEQYF. CDR3 nucleotide sequence: TGTGCCAGCGATAGTTCGAGTTTGGGTGAGCAGTACTTC.

In this sample, this clonotype turned up a few times. The V call is TRBV5-1, the J call TRBJ1-5; D unresolved. The CDR3 length is 15 residues. V gave up 5 bases and J gave up 6 bases, with 18 bases separating them. Germline CDR1 reads SGHRS; CDR2 reads YFSETQ. Here the CDR3 reads CASRIGIGITQPQHF. In nucleotides, the CDR3 is TGCGCCAGCAGAATTGGAATTGGGATCACTCAGCCCCAGCATTTT.

This clonotype came up many times. V and J are TRBV29-1 and TRBJ2-7; unclear D gene. The V end lost 2 bases, the J end lost 7 bases, and 12 bases lay between the germline ends. Per the germline V gene, CDR1 is SQVTM and CDR2 is ANQGSEA. This CDR3 is 12 amino acids long. The CDR3 loop reads CSVELSVQEQYF. In DNA, the CDR3 is TGCAGCGTTGAACTGTCTGTGCAGGAGCAGTACTTC.

This chain's CDR3 is CASSLAALSNEKLFF. CDR3 sequence (DNA): TGCGCCAGCAGCTTGGCGGCACTATCTAATGAAAAACTGTTTTTT. The chain carries TRBV5-1 and TRBJ1-4; D uncertain. The germline V gene encodes CDR1 SGHRS and CDR2 YFSETQ. The V end lost 0 bases, the J end lost 3 bases, and 9 bases lay between the germline ends. The CDR3 covers 15 residues.

Note on this clonotype: This may arise from a read error, as a much more abundant clone is one base away. The gene calls are TRBV7-9 and TRBJ1-1; no firm D call. The CDR3 extends over 13 amino acids. Germline lookup yields CDR1 SEHNR and CDR2 FQNEAQ (reference sequence). V shed 6 bases and J shed 4 bases, with 12 bases lying between them. CDR3 coding DNA: TGTGCCAGCAGGACGGACCAAAGCACTGAAGCTTTCTTT. Its protein is CASRTDQSTEAFF.

This clonotype was detected ten times or more. This sequence joins TRBV20-1 and TRBJ2-7; a weak D match, TRBD2 (5 bases). This CDR3 is built from 11 residues. Germline loops: CDR1 DFQATT, CDR2 SNEGSKA (reference sequence). V lost 3 bases to trimming and J lost 7 bases, with 10 bases between them. In DNA, the CDR3 is TGCAGTGCTAGTTCGGGGAAGGAGCAGTACTTC. This gives the protein CSASSGKEQYF.

The chain employs TRBV7-6 and TRBJ1-3; 7 nucleotides align to TRBD1. The CDR3 runs 11 residues. Germline CDR1 is SGHVS and CDR2 is FNYEAQ. This CDR3 is CVNRGGNTIYF. The CDR3 coding sequence is TGTGTCAACAGGGGCGGAAACACCATATATTTT.

About this clonotype itself: This may arise from a read error, as a much more abundant clone is one base away. V usage is TRBV5-1 and J usage is TRBJ2-5; D is possibly TRBD2 (5 bases). The germline CDR1 and CDR2 sequences are SGHRS and YFSETQ. This CDR3 comprises 12 residues. As DNA, the CDR3 is TGTGCCAGCAGCCGGGAAGGAGGGACCCAGTACTTC. Translating it yields CASSREGGTQYF.

Of note for this clonotype: At one of its ends the junction is not consistent with the germline gene, which may arise from a read error. The chain combines TRBV15 with TRBJ1-5; tentative D call: TRBD1 (6 bases). CDR3 length equals 16 residues. Looked up from germline, CDR1 is LNHNV and CDR2 is YYDKDF (reference sequence). The CDR3 loop is CASSGPDRDSNQPQHF. CDR3 in DNA: TGTGCCAGCAGCGGACCGGACAGAGATAGCAATCAGCCCCAGCATTTT.

Points on this clonotype: Germline is not matched at one junction end, which may reflect a read error. The rearrangement links TRBV6-5 to TRBJ2-6, with a tentative D call TRBD2 (6 bases). This CDR3 region has 15 residues. Per the germline V gene, CDR1 is MNHEY and CDR2 is SVGAGI. The CDR3 nucleotides are TGTGCCAGCAGTTACTTTTCGACGGGGGTCAACGTCCTGACTTTC. Amino acid sequence: CASSYFSTGVNVLTF.

This clonotype was found many times. The chain recombines TRBV7-6 with TRBJ1-1; a possible D gene is TRBD1 (6 bases). From germline, CDR1 is SGHVS and CDR2 FNYEAQ. This CDR3 is 15 amino acids long. V lost 4 bases and J 5 bases, leaving 17 bases between the germline ends. The CDR3 DNA reads TGTGCCAGCAGCTATGGGGGCACGCGGCGAACTGAAGCTTTCTTT. Encoded protein: CASSYGGTRRTEAFF.

This clonotype was observed a handful of times. V usage is TRBV12-3 or TRBV12-4 and J usage is TRBJ1-3; D is perhaps TRBD1 (6 bases). The length of the CDR3 is 15 residues. V lost 5 bases and J 5 bases, leaving 16 bases between the germline ends. The CDR3 loop is CASSPQGSRRNTIYF. The CDR3 DNA sequence: TGTGCCAGCAGTCCACAGGGATCCCGTCGAAACACCATATATTTT.

In DNA form, the CDR3 reads TGTGCCAGCAGCGGGGGACAGGCGGGGTACGAGCAGTACTTC. This sequence encodes CASSGGQAGYEQYF. This chain links TRBV9 with TRBJ2-7; 8 nucleotides line up with TRBD1. The CDR3 consists of 14 residues. J gave up 4 bases and V 3 bases, and 6 bases lay outside the gene matches. Per germline, CDR1 SGDLS and CDR2 YYNGEE. The complete variable domain, with remaining parts taken from reference TRBV9 and TRBJ2-7, reads DSGVTQTPKHLITATGQRVTLRCSPRSGDLSVYWYQQSLDQGLQFLIQYYNGEERAKGNILERFSAQQFPDLHSELNLSSLELGDSALYFCASSGGQAGYEQYFGPGTRLTVT.

Details on this clonotype: Lacking the conserved final phenylalanine or tryptophan, this CDR3 likely reflects a read error. The chain is built from TRBV2 and TRBJ1-2; 12 positions match TRBD1. With V trimmed by 9 bases and J by 2 bases, 10 bases remained unmatched. CDR1 and CDR2 (germline): SNHLY, FYNNEI. The CDR3 loop spans 16 amino acids. The CDR3 DNA reads as TGTGCCAGTTACCTCCCGGGACAGGGGGCGAACTATGGCTACACCTCC. It codes for CASYLPGQGANYGYTS.

In regard to this clonotype: The junction departs from germline at one end; a sequencing error may be responsible. This chain links TRBV7-9 with TRBJ1-2; no reliable D call. CDR1 SEHNR and CDR2 FQNEAQ come from the germline V gene (reference sequence). The CDR3 runs to 14 residues. The CDR3: CASSQGPGLGGYTF. The CDR3 DNA sequence: TGCGCCAGCAGCCAAGGTCCGGGCCTTGGTGGCTACACCTTC.

This clonotype was found once. A much larger clone sits a single nucleotide away, making a read error possible. This chain connects TRBV7-9 to TRBJ2-5; D is possibly TRBD1 (5 bases). Trimming pared 5 bases from V and 4 bases from J, leaving 11 bases between. This CDR3 has 13 amino acids. Germline V gene data show CDR1 as SEHNR and CDR2 as FQNEAQ (reference sequence). CDR3 sequence reads: CASSHDSGETQYF. In DNA form, the CDR3 reads TGTGCCAGCAGCCACGACAGTGGAGAGACCCAGTACTTC.

This chain links TRBV10-3 with TRBJ2-7, with a possible D match to TRBD2 (6 bases). Per germline, CDR1 ENHRY and CDR2 SYGVKD. The CDR3 extends over 14 amino acids. Trimming shortened V by 1 base and J by 6 bases, and 13 bases separated the two germline ends. CDR3 in amino acids: CAISELRDRGEQYF. The DNA of the CDR3 is TGTGCCATCAGTGAGTTGCGGGATAGGGGCGAGCAGTACTTC.

The chain uses TRBV20-1 and TRBJ2-7; TRBD2 matches 12 bases. The V and J ends lost 0 bases and 2 bases, in that order; junction bases with no gene match: 8. Germline loops: CDR1 DFQATT, CDR2 SNEGSKA (reference sequence). The CDR3 spans 17 residues. CDR3 sequence: CSARDPPSSGGAYEQYF. CDR3 in DNA: TGCAGTGCTAGAGATCCCCCCTCTAGCGGGGGGGCCTACGAGCAGTACTTC.